The clone carrying this T cell receptor beta chain appeared once. The source of the sample is a study of control samples from healthy donors and cancer patients. V lost 4 bases and J lost 6, with 9 bases in between. This CDR3 comprises 13 residues. The V gene's germline CDR1 is LGHDT and CDR2 YNNKEL (reference sequence). This table comes from immunoSEQ multiplex PCR, and its TCRdb copy is limited to in-frame clones, with some not included. The data show 100,000 to 150,000 clones, roughly 90% seen once. Material: blood. The J gene is TRBJ2-2, the V gene TRBV3-1 (or the pseudogene TRBV3-2); no clear D gene. This clonotype was obtained from a middle-aged man in good health. The CDR3 DNA follows: TGTGCCAGCAGCCCACGGGTCCCCGGGGAGCTGTTTTTT. Its protein is CASSPRVPGELFF.